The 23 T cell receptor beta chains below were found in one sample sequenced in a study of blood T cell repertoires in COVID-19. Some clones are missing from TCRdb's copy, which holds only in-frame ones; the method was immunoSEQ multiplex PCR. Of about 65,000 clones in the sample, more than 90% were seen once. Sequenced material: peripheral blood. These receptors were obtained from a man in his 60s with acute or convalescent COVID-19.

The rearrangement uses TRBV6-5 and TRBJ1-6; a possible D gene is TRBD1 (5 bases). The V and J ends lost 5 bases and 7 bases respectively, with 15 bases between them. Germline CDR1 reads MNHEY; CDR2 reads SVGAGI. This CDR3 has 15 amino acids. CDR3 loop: CASSKHRQSNSPLHF. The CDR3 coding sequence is TGTGCCAGCAGTAAACACAGGCAATCCAATTCACCCCTCCACTTT.

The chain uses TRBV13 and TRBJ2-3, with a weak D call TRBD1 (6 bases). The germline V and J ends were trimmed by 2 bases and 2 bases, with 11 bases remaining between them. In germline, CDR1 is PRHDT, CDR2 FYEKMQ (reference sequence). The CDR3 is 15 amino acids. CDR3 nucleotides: TGTGCCAGCAGCTTATATGGGGGCAACACAGATACGCAGTATTTT. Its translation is CASSLYGGNTDTQYF.

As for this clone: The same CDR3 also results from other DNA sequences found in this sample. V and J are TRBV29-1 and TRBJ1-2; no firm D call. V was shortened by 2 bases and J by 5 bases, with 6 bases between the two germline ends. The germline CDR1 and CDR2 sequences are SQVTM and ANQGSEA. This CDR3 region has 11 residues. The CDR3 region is CSVERGYGYTF. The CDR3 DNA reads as TGCAGCGTTGAAAGAGGGTATGGCTACACCTTC. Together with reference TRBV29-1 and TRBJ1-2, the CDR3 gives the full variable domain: SAVISQKPSRDICQRGTSLTIQCQVDSQVTMMFWYRQQPGQSLTLIATANQGSEATYESGFVIDKFPISRPNLTFSTLTVSNMSPEDSSIYLCSVERGYGYTFGSGTRLTVV.

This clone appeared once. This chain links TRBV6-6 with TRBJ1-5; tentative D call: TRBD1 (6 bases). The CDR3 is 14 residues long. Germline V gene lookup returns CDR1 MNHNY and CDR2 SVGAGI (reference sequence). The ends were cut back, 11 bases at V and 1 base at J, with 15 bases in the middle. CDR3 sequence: CAASGAGSNQPQHF. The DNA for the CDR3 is TGTGCCGCCTCAGGGGCCGGCAGCAATCAGCCCCAGCATTTT.

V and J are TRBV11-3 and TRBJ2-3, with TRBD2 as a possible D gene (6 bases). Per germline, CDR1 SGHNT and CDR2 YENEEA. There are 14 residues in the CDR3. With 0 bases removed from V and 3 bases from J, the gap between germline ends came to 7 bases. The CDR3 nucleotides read TGTGCCAGCAGCTTAGATCGGGGGACAGATACGCAGTATTTT. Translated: CASSLDRGTDTQYF.

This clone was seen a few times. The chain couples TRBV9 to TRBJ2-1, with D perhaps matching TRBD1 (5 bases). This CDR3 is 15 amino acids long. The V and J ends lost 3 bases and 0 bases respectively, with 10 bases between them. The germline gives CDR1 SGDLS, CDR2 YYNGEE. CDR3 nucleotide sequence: TGTGCCAGCAGCGCTCACAGGAGCTCCTACAATGAGCAGTTCTTC. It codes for CASSAHRSSYNEQFF.

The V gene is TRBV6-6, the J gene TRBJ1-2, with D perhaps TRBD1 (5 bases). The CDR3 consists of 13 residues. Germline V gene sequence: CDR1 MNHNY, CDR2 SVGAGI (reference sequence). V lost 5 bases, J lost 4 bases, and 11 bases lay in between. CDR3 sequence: CASSLDRFYGYTF. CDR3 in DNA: TGTGCCAGCAGTCTCGACAGATTCTATGGCTACACCTTC.

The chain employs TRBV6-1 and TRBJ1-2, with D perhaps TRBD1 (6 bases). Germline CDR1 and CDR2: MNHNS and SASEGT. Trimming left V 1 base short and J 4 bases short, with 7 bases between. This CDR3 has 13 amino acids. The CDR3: CASSEGTAYGYTF. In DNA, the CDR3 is TGTGCCAGCAGTGAAGGGACAGCCTATGGCTACACCTTC.

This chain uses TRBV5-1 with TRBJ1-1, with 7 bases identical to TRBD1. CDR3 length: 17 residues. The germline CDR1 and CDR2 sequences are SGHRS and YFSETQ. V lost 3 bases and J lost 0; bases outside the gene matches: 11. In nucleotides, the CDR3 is TGCGCCAGCAGCTCTCCTGTAGGACAGGCAATGAACACTGAAGCTTTCTTT. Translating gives CASSSPVGQAMNTEAFF. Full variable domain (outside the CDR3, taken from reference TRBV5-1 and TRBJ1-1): KAGVTQTPRYLIKTRGQQVTLSCSPISGHRSVSWYQQTPGQGLQFLFEYFSETQRNKGNFPGRFSGRQFSNSRSEMNVSTLELGDSALYLCASSSPVGQAMNTEAFFGQGTRLTVV.

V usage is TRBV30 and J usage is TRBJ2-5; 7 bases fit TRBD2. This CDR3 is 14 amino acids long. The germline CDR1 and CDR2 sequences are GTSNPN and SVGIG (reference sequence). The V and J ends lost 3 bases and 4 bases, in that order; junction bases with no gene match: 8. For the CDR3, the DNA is TGTGCCTGGAGAGGAGCGGGACCTGGAGAGACCCAGTACTTC. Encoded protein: CAWRGAGPGETQYF.

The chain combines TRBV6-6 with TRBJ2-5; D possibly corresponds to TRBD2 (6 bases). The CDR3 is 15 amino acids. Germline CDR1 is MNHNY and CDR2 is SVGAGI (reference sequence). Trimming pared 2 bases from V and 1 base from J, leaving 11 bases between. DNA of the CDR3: TGTGCCAGCAGTTACGGAGGGGTGATCCAAGAGACCCAGTACTTC. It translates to CASSYGGVIQETQYF.

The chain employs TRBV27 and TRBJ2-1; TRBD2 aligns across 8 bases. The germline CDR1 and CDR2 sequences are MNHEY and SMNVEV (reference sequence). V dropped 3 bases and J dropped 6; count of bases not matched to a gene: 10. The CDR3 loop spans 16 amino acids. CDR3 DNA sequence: TGTGCCAGCAGTTTTATAACGGGGACTAGAGTCAATGAGCAGTTCTTC. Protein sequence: CASSFITGTRVNEQFF.

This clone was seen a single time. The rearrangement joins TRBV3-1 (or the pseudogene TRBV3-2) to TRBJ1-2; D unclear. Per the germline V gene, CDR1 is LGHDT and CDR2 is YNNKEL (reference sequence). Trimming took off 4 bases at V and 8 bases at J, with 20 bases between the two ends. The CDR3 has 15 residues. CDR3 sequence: CASSLLSGISHGYTF. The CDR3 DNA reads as TGTGCCAGCAGCCTATTATCGGGGATCTCACACGGCTACACCTTC.

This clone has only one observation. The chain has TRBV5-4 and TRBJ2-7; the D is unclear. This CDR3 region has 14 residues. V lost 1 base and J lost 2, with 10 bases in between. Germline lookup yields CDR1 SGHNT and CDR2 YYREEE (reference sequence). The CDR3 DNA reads TGTGCCAGCAGCTTGAGTGGCAGTACCTACGAGCAGTACTTC. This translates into CASSLSGSTYEQYF.

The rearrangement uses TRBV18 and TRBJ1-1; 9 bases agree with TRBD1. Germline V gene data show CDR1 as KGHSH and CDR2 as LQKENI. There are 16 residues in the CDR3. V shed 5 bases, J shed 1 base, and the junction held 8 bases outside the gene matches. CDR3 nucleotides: TGTGCCAGCTCATCACGGGGACAGGGTTGGAACACTGAAGCTTTCTTT. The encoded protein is CASSSRGQGWNTEAFF.

CDR3: CASSLGPGGGGYTF. The CDR3 bases are TGTGCCAGCTCACTGGGACCGGGAGGAGGTGGCTACACCTTC. This chain links TRBV18 with TRBJ1-2, with a tentative D call TRBD1 (5 bases). Germline CDR1 is KGHSH and CDR2 is LQKENI. This CDR3 region has 14 residues. The V and J ends lost 4 bases and 7 bases respectively, with 16 bases between them.

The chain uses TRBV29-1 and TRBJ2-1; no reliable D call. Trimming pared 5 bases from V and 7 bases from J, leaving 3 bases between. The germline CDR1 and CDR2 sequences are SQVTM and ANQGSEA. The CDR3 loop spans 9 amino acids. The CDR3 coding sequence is TGCAGCGTTCAAAATGAGCAGTTCTTC. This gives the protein CSVQNEQFF.

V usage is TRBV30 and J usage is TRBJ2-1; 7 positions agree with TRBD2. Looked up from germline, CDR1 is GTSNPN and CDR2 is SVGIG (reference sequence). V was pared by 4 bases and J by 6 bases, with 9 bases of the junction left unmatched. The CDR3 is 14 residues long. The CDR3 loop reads CAWTLADRINEQFF. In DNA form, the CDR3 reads TGTGCCTGGACCCTAGCGGACCGTATCAATGAGCAGTTCTTC.

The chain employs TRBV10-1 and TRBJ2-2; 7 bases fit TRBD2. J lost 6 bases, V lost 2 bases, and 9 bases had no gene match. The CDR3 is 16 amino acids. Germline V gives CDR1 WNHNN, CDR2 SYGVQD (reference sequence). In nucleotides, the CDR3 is TGCGCCAGCAGTGAGCGAGGACTAGATCGTTCCGGGGAGCTGTTTTTT. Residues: CASSERGLDRSGELFF.

CDR3 in amino acids: CASSFTGGLAINGYTF. The CDR3 DNA reads as TGTGCCAGCAGCTTTACAGGGGGCTTAGCAATCAATGGCTACACCTTC. The rearrangement links TRBV7-2 to TRBJ1-2; 9 bases match TRBD1. The CDR3 runs to 16 residues. The germline CDR1 and CDR2 sequences are SGHTA and FQGNSA. J was trimmed by 6 bases and V by 3 bases; bases with no gene match: 11.

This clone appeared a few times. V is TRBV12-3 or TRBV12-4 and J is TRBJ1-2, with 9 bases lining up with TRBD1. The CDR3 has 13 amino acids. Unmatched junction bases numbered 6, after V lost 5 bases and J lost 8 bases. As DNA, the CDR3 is TGTGCCAGCAGTACCACAGGGGGCGACGGCTACACCTTC. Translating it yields CASSTTGGDGYTF.

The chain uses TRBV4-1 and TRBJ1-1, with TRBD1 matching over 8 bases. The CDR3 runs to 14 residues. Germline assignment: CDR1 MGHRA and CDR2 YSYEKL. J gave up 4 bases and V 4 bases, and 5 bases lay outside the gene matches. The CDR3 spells CASSLDRAGTEAFF. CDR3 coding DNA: TGCGCCAGCAGCCTGGACAGGGCGGGCACTGAAGCTTTCTTT.

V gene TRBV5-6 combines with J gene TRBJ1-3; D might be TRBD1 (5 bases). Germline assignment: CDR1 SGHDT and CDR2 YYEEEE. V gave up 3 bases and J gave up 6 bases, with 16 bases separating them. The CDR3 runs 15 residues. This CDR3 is CASSSTGRLVNTIYF. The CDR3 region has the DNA TGTGCCAGCAGCTCAACAGGTCGCCTCGTAAACACCATATATTTT.